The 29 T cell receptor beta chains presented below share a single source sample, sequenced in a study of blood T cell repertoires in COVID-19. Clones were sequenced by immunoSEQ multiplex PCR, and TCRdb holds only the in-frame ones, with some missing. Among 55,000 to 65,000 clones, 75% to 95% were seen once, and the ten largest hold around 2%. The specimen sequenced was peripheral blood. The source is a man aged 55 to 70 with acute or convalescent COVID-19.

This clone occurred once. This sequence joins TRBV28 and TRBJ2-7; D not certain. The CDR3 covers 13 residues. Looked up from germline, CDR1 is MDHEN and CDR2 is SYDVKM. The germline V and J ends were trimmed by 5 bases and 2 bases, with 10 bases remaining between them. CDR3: CASSPWATYEQYF. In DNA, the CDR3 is TGTGCCAGCAGTCCTTGGGCTACCTACGAGCAGTACTTC.

The CDR3 region is CASTRTSGIGEQYF. Here the CDR3 DNA reads TGTGCCAGTACGAGGACTAGCGGGATAGGCGAGCAGTACTTC. The rearrangement uses TRBV19 and TRBJ2-7, with 12 bases identical to TRBD2. CDR3 length: 14 amino acids. Germline V CDR1 and CDR2: LNHDA, SQIVND (reference sequence). Germline trimming cut 7 bases from V and 6 bases from J; bases unmatched to any gene: 7.

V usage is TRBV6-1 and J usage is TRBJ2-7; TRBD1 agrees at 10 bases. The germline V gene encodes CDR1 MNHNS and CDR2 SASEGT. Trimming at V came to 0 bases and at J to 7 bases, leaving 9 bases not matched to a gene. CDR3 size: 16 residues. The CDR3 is CASSEALRQGAREQYF. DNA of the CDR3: TGTGCCAGCAGTGAAGCGCTTCGACAGGGGGCGCGTGAGCAGTACTTC.

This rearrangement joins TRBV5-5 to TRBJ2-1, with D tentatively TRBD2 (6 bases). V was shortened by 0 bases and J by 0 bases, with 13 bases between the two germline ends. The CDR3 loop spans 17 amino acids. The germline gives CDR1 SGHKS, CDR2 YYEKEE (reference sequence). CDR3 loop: CASSLGLALSSYNEQFF. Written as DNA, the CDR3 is TGTGCCAGCAGCTTGGGGCTAGCGCTTAGCTCCTACAATGAGCAGTTCTTC. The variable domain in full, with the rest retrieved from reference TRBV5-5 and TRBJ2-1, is DAGVTQSPTHLIKTRGQQVTLRCSPISGHKSVSWYQQVLGQGPQFIFQYYEKEERGRGNFPDRFSARQFPNYSSELNVNALLLGDSALYLCASSLGLALSSYNEQFFGPGTRLTVL.

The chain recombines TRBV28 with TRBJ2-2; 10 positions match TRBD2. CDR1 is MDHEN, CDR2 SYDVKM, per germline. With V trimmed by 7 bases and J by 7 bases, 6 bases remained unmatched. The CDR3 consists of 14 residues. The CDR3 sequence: CASKQAGGVGELFF. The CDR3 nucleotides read TGTGCCAGCAAGCAAGCGGGAGGGGTCGGGGAGCTGTTTTTT. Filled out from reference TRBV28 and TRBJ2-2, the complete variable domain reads DVKVTQSSRYLVKRTGEKVFLECVQDMDHENMFWYRQDPGLGLRLIYFSYDVKMKEKGDIPEGYSVSREKKERFSLILESASTNQTSMYLCASKQAGGVGELFFGEGSRLTVL.

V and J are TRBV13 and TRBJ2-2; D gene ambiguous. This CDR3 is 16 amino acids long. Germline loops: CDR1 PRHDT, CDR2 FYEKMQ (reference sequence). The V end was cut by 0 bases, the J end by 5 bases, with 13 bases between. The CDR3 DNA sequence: TGTGCCAGCAGCTTAGGCCGTTCTGGCAGAACCGGGGAGCTGTTTTTT. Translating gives CASSLGRSGRTGELFF.

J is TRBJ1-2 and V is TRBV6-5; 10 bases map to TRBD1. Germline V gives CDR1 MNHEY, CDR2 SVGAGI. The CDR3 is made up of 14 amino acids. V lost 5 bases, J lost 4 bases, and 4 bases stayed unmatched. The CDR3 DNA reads TGTGCCAGCAGTCGGGACAGGGGAAGCTATGGCTACACCTTC. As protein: CASSRDRGSYGYTF.

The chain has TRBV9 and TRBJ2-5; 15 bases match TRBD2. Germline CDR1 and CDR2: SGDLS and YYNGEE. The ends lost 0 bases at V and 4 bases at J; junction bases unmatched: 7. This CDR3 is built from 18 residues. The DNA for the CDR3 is TGTGCCAGCAGCGTAGGATCTGGGGGACTAGCGGGAGGAGAGACCCAGTACTTC. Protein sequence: CASSVGSGGLAGGETQYF.

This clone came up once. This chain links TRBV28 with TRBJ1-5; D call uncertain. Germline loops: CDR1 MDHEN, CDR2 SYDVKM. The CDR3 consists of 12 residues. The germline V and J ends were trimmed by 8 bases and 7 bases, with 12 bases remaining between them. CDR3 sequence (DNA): TGTGCCAGCCGAAGCCCACAGCAGCCCCAGCATTTT. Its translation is CASRSPQQPQHF.

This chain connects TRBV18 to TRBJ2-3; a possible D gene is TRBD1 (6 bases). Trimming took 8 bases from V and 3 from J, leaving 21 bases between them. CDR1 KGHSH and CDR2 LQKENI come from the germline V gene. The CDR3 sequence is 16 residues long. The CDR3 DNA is TGTGCCAGCACAGGGTTGATTTCGGGAAATACAGATACGCAGTATTTT. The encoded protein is CASTGLISGNTDTQYF. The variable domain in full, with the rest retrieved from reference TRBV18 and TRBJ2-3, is NAGVMQNPRHLVRRRGQEARLRCSPMKGHSHVYWYRQLPEEGLKFMVYLQKENIIDESGMPKERFSAEFPKEGPSILRIQQVVRGDSAAYFCASTGLISGNTDTQYFGPGTRLTVL.

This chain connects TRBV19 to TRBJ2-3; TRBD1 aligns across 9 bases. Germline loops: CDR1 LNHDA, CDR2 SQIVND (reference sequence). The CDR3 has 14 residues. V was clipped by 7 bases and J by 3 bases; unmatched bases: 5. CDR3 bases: TGTGCCAGTAATGAGGACAGGGGAACAGATACGCAGTATTTT. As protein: CASNEDRGTDTQYF.

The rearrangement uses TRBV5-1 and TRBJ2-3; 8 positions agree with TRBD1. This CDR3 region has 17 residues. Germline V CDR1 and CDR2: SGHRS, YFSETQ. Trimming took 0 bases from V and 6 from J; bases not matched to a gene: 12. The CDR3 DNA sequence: TGCGCCAGCAGCTTGGGGGCCACCGGGACAGGAGTGGATACGCAGTATTTT. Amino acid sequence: CASSLGATGTGVDTQYF.

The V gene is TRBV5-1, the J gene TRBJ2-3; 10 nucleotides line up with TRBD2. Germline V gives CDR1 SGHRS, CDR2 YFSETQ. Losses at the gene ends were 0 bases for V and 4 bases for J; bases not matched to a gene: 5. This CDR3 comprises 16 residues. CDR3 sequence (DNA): TGCGCCAGCAGCTTGGTGGCTAGCGGGAGCTCAGATACGCAGTATTTT. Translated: CASSLVASGSSDTQYF.

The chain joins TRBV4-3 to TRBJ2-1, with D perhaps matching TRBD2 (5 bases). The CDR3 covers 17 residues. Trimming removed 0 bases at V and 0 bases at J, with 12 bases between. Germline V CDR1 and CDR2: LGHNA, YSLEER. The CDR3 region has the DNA TGCGCCAGCAGCCAAGATATAAGAAGCGGCTCCTACAATGAGCAGTTCTTC. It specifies CASSQDIRSGSYNEQFF.

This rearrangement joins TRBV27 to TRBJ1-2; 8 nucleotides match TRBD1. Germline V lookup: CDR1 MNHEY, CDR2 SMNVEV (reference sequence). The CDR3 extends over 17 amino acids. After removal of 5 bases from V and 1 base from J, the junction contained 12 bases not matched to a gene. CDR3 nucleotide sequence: TGTGCCAGCAGTCGCCTGATCCGGGACAGGAGTAACTATGGCTACACCTTC. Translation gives CASSRLIRDRSNYGYTF.

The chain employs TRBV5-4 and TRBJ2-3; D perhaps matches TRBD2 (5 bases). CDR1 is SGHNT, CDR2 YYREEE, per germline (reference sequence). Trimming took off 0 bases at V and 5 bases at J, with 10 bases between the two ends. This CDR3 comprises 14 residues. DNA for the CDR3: TGTGCCAGCAGCTTGGCACTAGAGAGAGATACGCAGTATTTT. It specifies CASSLALERDTQYF.

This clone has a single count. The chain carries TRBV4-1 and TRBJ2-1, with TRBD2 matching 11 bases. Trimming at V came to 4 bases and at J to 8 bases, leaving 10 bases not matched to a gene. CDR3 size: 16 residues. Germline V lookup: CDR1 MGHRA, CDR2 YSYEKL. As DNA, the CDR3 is TGCGCCAGCAGCCTACTGGGACTAGCGGAGGGGGATGAGCAGTTCTTC. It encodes CASSLLGLAEGDEQFF.

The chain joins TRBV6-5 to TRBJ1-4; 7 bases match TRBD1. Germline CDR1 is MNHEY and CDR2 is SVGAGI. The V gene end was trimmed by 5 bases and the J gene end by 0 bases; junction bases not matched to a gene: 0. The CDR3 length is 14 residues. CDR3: CASSQGATNEKLFF. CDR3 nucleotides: TGTGCCAGCAGTCAGGGGGCAACTAATGAAAAACTGTTTTTT.

The CDR3 DNA sequence: TGTGCCAGCAGCTTAGTTGGCGATAGCCTCAATGAGCAGTTCTTC. Translated: CASSLVGDSLNEQFF. V is TRBV7-8 and J is TRBJ2-1, with unresolved D. Germline CDR1 SGHVS, CDR2 FQNEAQ. This CDR3 is 15 amino acids long. Trimming took 1 base from V and 6 from J, leaving 13 bases between them. Together with reference TRBV7-8 and TRBJ2-1, the CDR3 gives the full variable domain: GAGVSQSPRYKVAKRGQDVALRCDPISGHVSLFWYQQALGQGPEFLTYFQNEAQLDKSGLPSDRFFAERPEGSVSTLKIQRTQQEDSAVYLCASSLVGDSLNEQFFGPGTRLTVL.

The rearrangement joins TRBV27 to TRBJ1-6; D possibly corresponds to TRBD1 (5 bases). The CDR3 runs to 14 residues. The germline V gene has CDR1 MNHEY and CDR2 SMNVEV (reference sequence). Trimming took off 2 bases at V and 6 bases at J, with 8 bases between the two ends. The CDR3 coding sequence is TGTGCCAGCAGTTTACACAGGTTTAATTCACCCCTCCACTTT. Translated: CASSLHRFNSPLHF.

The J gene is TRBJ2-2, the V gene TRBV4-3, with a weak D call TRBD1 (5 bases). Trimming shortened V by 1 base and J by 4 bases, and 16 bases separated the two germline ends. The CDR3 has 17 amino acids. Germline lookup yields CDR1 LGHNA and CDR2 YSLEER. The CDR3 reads CASSQGSHRFRTGELFF. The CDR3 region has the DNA TGCGCCAGCAGCCAAGGGTCCCACAGGTTCCGCACCGGGGAGCTGTTTTTT.

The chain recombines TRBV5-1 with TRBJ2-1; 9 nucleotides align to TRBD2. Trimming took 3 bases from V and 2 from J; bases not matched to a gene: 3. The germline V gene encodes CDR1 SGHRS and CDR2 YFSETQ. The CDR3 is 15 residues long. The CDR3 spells CASSSAGGTYNEQFF. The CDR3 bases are TGCGCCAGCAGCTCAGCGGGAGGAACCTACAATGAGCAGTTCTTC.

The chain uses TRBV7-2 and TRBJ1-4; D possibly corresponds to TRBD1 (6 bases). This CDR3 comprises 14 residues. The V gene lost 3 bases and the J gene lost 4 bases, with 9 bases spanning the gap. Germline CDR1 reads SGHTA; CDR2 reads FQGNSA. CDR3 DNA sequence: TGTGCCAGCAGCTTGGACAGATATAATGAAAAACTGTTTTTT. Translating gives CASSLDRYNEKLFF.

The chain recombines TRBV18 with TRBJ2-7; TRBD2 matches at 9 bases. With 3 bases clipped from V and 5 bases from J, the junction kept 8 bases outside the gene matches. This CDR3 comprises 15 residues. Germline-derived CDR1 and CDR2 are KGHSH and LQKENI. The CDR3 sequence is CASSPLAGKRNEQYF. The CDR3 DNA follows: TGTGCCAGCTCACCCCTAGCGGGAAAGAGAAACGAGCAGTACTTC.

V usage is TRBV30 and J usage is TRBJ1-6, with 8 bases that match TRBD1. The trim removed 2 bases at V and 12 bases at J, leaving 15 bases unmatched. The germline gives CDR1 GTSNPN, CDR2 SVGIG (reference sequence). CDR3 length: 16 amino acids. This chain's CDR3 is CAWSPARTGRTLPLHF. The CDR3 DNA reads TGTGCCTGGAGTCCGGCTAGGACAGGGCGAACCTTACCCCTCCACTTT.

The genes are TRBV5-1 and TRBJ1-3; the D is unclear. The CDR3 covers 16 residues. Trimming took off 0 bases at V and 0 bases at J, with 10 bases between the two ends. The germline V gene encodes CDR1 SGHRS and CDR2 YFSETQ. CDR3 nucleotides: TGCGCCAGCAGCTTGGCCCGCGGGGTCTCTGGAAACACCATATATTTT. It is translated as CASSLARGVSGNTIYF.

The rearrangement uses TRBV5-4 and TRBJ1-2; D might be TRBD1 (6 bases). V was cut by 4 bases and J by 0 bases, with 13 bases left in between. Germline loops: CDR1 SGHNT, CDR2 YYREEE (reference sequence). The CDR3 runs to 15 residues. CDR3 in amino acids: CASSVEQGANYGYTF. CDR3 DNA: TGTGCCAGCAGCGTTGAACAGGGCGCTAACTATGGCTACACCTTC.

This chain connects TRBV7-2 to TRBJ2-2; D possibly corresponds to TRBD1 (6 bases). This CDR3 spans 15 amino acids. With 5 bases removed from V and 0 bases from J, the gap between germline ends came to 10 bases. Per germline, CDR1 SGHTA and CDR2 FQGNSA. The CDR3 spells CASSPDRTNTGELFF. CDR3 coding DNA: TGTGCCAGCAGCCCAGACAGGACGAACACCGGGGAGCTGTTTTTT.

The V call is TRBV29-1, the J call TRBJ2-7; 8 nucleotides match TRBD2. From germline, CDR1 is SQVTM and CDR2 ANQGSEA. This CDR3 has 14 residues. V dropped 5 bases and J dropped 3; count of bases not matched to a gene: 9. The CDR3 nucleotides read TGCAGCGTTCTTAGCGGGAAGTCAAACTACGAGCAGTACTTC. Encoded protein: CSVLSGKSNYEQYF.